These 26 T cell receptor beta chains originate from one sample sequenced in a study of blood T cell repertoires in COVID-19. The table came from immunoSEQ multiplex PCR; TCRdb's copy has only in-frame clones and leaves some out. The sample holds a few hundred thousand clones, about 83% seen once. The source material was peripheral blood. Every receptor here comes from a man in his fifties with active or convalescent COVID-19.

Only a few counts were recorded for this clone. CDR3 sequence (DNA): TGTGCCACCAGCAGAGCTGTCAGGGGGAATTCACCCCTCCACTTT. This translates into CATSRAVRGNSPLHF. The V call is TRBV15, the J call TRBJ1-6, with 7 positions matching TRBD1. The CDR3 has 15 amino acids. Germline lookup yields CDR1 LNHNV and CDR2 YYDKDF (reference sequence). V shed 1 base, J shed 7 bases, and the junction held 4 bases outside the gene matches.

This clone was seen once. V usage is TRBV18 and J usage is TRBJ1-4; TRBD1 matches 7 bases. Germline CDR1 is KGHSH and CDR2 is LQKENI. This CDR3 comprises 16 residues. Trimming cost V 3 bases and J 4 bases; bases outside gene matches: 8. The CDR3 spells CASSPSRQGFNEKLFF. CDR3 nucleotide sequence: TGTGCCAGCTCACCCTCTCGACAGGGCTTTAATGAAAAACTGTTTTTT.

The chain uses TRBV27 and TRBJ2-1; D uncertain. CDR1 and CDR2 (germline): MNHEY, SMNVEV (reference sequence). Between the trimmed V and J ends, which lost 3 bases and 0 bases, there was a span of 15 bases. The CDR3 length is 17 residues. For the CDR3, the DNA is TGTGCCAGCAGTTTCAAGGTCGGCGGCCGCTCCTACAATGAGCAGTTCTTC. The encoded protein is CASSFKVGGRSYNEQFF.

The CDR3 here is CASSPGQVFSNQPQHF. CDR3 nucleotides: TGTGCCAGCAGTCCTGGACAGGTGTTTAGCAATCAGCCCCAGCATTTT. V gene TRBV28 combines with J gene TRBJ1-5; TRBD1 agrees at 7 bases. Germline V lookup: CDR1 MDHEN, CDR2 SYDVKM. V was clipped by 5 bases and J by 0 bases; unmatched bases: 7. The CDR3 is 16 amino acids. Together with reference TRBV28 and TRBJ1-5, the CDR3 gives the full variable domain: DVKVTQSSRYLVKRTGEKVFLECVQDMDHENMFWYRQDPGLGLRLIYFSYDVKMKEKGDIPEGYSVSREKKERFSLILESASTNQTSMYLCASSPGQVFSNQPQHFGDGTRLSIL.

The rearrangement joins TRBV16 to TRBJ1-2; perhaps TRBD1 as D (6 bases). With 2 bases removed from V and 7 bases from J, the gap between germline ends came to 8 bases. Germline CDR1 and CDR2: KGHSY and FQNENV. This CDR3 is built from 12 residues. CDR3: CASSQTRGGYTF. The DNA of the CDR3 is TGTGCCAGCAGCCAAACCAGGGGTGGCTACACCTTC.

This chain joins TRBV5-1 and TRBJ2-1, with D unclear. Trimming pared 5 bases from V and 0 bases from J, leaving 9 bases between. This CDR3 is built from 14 residues. Germline V gene lookup returns CDR1 SGHRS and CDR2 YFSETQ. The CDR3 sequence is CASSSGRSYNEQFF. CDR3 DNA: TGCGCCAGCAGTTCAGGTCGCTCCTACAATGAGCAGTTCTTC.

The CDR3 nucleotides are TGTGCCAGTAGTATAGCGGACACTTCCTACAATGAGCAGTTCTTC. Protein sequence: CASSIADTSYNEQFF. The V gene is TRBV19, the J gene TRBJ2-1; tentative D call: TRBD1 (5 bases). CDR1 and CDR2 (germline): LNHDA, SQIVND (reference sequence). V lost 1 base, J lost 1 base, and 8 bases lay in between. The CDR3 loop spans 15 amino acids.

The chain carries TRBV3-1 (or the pseudogene TRBV3-2) and TRBJ1-1; D is uncertain. There are 18 residues in the CDR3. From germline, CDR1 is LGHDT and CDR2 YNNKEL (reference sequence). V dropped 0 bases and J dropped 1 base, with 18 bases sitting between them. Written as DNA, the CDR3 is TGTGCCAGCAGCCAAGAGGTCGGGAGGACTTACGAGAACACTGAAGCTTTCTTT. Translated: CASSQEVGRTYENTEAFF.

This clone was seen ten or more times. Here the CDR3 reads CSVELASGLPYLTDTQYF. As DNA, the CDR3 is TGCAGCGTTGAACTAGCTAGCGGGTTACCCTACCTGACAGATACGCAGTATTTT. This chain connects TRBV29-1 to TRBJ2-3; TRBD2 aligns across 8 bases. V trimming: 2 bases; J trimming: 3 bases; junction bases outside the gene matches: 16. The length of the CDR3 is 18 residues. Germline CDR1 SQVTM, CDR2 ANQGSEA.

This clone was picked up many times. The CDR3 DNA sequence: TGCGCCAGCAGTGAGTACTCTAGCGGTCCAGATACGCAGTATTTT. Its protein product is CASSEYSSGPDTQYF. This chain joins TRBV10-2 and TRBJ2-3; 7 bases map to TRBD2. With V trimmed by 1 base and J by 4 bases, 5 bases remained unmatched. Germline assignment: CDR1 WSHSY and CDR2 SAAADI. This CDR3 spans 15 amino acids.

This clone was observed a single time. Here the CDR3 reads CASSLLFRLAGSYEQYF. CDR3 coding DNA: TGTGCCAGCAGTTTATTATTTCGACTAGCGGGATCCTACGAGCAGTACTTC. The J gene is TRBJ2-7, the V gene TRBV28; TRBD2 aligns across 11 bases. The CDR3 runs to 17 residues. Trimming at V came to 1 base and at J to 1 base, leaving 6 bases not matched to a gene. CDR1 and CDR2 from the germline V gene are MDHEN and SYDVKM.

A single count supports this clone. The rearrangement links TRBV5-1 to TRBJ2-3, with 7 bases identical to TRBD1. The germline CDR1 and CDR2 sequences are SGHRS and YFSETQ. With 0 bases clipped from V and 1 base from J, the junction kept 2 bases outside the gene matches. This CDR3 is 15 amino acids long. The CDR3 nucleotides are TGCGCCAGCAGCTTGGGAGGGGGCGGCACAGATACGCAGTATTTT. It specifies CASSLGGGGTDTQYF.

The gene calls are TRBV28 and TRBJ2-3, with 7 bases fitting TRBD2. This CDR3 is 14 amino acids long. Per the germline V gene, CDR1 is MDHEN and CDR2 is SYDVKM. The CDR3 region has the DNA TGTGCTGCGCGAGGCGGGGGACCCACAGATACGCAGTATTTT. Residues: CAARGGGPTDTQYF.

J is TRBJ1-1 and V is TRBV5-4; D not certain. Germline assignment: CDR1 SGHNT and CDR2 YYREEE (reference sequence). The V end was cut by 5 bases, the J end by 1 base, with 9 bases between. This CDR3 region has 13 residues. The CDR3: CASRRQENTEAFF. The CDR3 nucleotides read TGTGCCAGCAGACGGCAGGAGAACACTGAAGCTTTCTTT.

The J gene is TRBJ2-3, the V gene TRBV13; 9 nucleotides align to TRBD2. The CDR3 length is 16 residues. Germline-derived CDR1 and CDR2 are PRHDT and FYEKMQ (reference sequence). The V segment lost 3 bases and the J segment 4 bases; nucleotides outside the gene matches: 8. The CDR3 is CASSFPGSGGADTQYF. Here the CDR3 DNA reads TGTGCCAGCAGCTTTCCGGGTAGCGGGGGTGCAGATACGCAGTATTTT.

There are many counts of this clone. The chain employs TRBV6-4 and TRBJ2-5; TRBD2 matches 7 bases. The V gene end was trimmed by 6 bases and the J gene end by 0 bases; junction bases not matched to a gene: 7. The CDR3 loop spans 15 amino acids. Germline CDR1 MRHNA, CDR2 SNTAGT. DNA of the CDR3: TGTGCCAGCAGCCCCATGGCGGGGGACCAAGAGACCCAGTACTTC. Translation: CASSPMAGDQETQYF.

This clone occurred many times. V gene TRBV24-1 combines with J gene TRBJ1-3, with D possibly TRBD1 on 6 matching bases. V was trimmed by 5 bases and J by 0 bases, leaving 16 bases between them. Per the germline V gene, CDR1 is KGHDR and CDR2 is SFDVKD. The CDR3 has 17 amino acids. CDR3 region: CATSGTGHYLSGNTIYF. The CDR3 DNA reads TGTGCCACCAGTGGTACAGGGCATTACCTCTCTGGAAACACCATATATTTT.

The CDR3 DNA sequence: TGTGCCAGCACCCAGACTGGGGGGGCGAGCAATCAGCCCCAGCATTTT. Residues: CASTQTGGASNQPQHF. The chain has TRBV27 and TRBJ1-5; a weak D match, TRBD1 (6 bases). Looked up from germline, CDR1 is MNHEY and CDR2 is SMNVEV (reference sequence). This CDR3 has 16 amino acids. Trimming shortened V by 7 bases and J by 1 base, and 17 bases separated the two germline ends.

The chain carries TRBV9 and TRBJ1-2; 7 nucleotides match TRBD1. Germline values: CDR1 SGDLS, CDR2 YYNGEE. The CDR3 contains 15 residues. J was trimmed by 3 bases and V by 0 bases; bases with no gene match: 5. The CDR3 DNA reads TGTGCCAGCAGCGTAGGAACAGGGGATGACTATGGCTACACCTTC. Translated: CASSVGTGDDYGYTF. Full variable domain (outside the CDR3, taken from reference TRBV9 and TRBJ1-2): DSGVTQTPKHLITATGQRVTLRCSPRSGDLSVYWYQQSLDQGLQFLIQYYNGEERAKGNILERFSAQQFPDLHSELNLSSLELGDSALYFCASSVGTGDDYGYTFGSGTRLTVV.

This clone occurred once. At the DNA level, this CDR3 is encoded by other sequences in the same sample as well. The J gene is TRBJ1-2, the V gene TRBV28, with D unresolved. Germline assignment: CDR1 MDHEN and CDR2 SYDVKM. CDR3 size: 11 residues. The germline V and J ends were trimmed by 5 bases and 5 bases, with 6 bases remaining between them. For the CDR3, the DNA is TGTGCCAGCAGTCCCGGGTATGGCTACACCTTC. As protein: CASSPGYGYTF.

As concerns this clone: The same CDR3 is also encoded by other DNA sequences in this sample. V usage is TRBV19 and J usage is TRBJ1-3; no definite D call. Germline values: CDR1 LNHDA, CDR2 SQIVND (reference sequence). The V gene lost 1 base and the J gene lost 0 bases, with 4 bases spanning the gap. The CDR3 runs to 14 residues. The CDR3, as DNA: TGTGCCAGTAGTATAGGGAGCTCTGGAAACACCATATATTTT. Residues: CASSIGSSGNTIYF. Filled out from reference TRBV19 and TRBJ1-3, the complete variable domain reads DGGITQSPKYLFRKEGQNVTLSCEQNLNHDAMYWYRQDPGQGLRLIYYSQIVNDFQKGDIAEGYSVSREKKESFPLTVTSAQKNPTAFYLCASSIGSSGNTIYFGEGSWLTVV.

The chain joins TRBV5-6 to TRBJ1-6, with TRBD1 identical over 8 bases. Germline trimming cut 5 bases from V and 6 bases from J; bases unmatched to any gene: 10. The CDR3 runs to 16 residues. From germline, CDR1 is SGHDT and CDR2 YYEEEE. This CDR3 is CASRDTDRGSNSPLHF. CDR3 sequence (DNA): TGTGCCAGCAGGGACACCGACAGGGGAAGTAATTCACCCCTCCACTTT.

The chain uses TRBV5-1 and TRBJ1-3; tentatively, D is TRBD1 (6 bases). The germline V and J ends were trimmed by 4 bases and 4 bases, with 12 bases remaining between them. Germline CDR1 and CDR2: SGHRS and YFSETQ. The CDR3 is 14 residues long. CDR3: CASSPGDIGNTIYF. CDR3 DNA sequence: TGCGCCAGCAGCCCCGGGGACATAGGAAACACCATATATTTT.

The gene calls are TRBV9 and TRBJ2-5, with TRBD2 identical over 12 bases. The CDR3 has 15 residues. V was pared by 4 bases and J by 5 bases, with 6 bases of the junction left unmatched. Germline loops: CDR1 SGDLS, CDR2 YYNGEE. The CDR3 bases are TGTGCCAGCAGCAGCCGGACTAGCGGGGCTGAGACCCAGTACTTC. Translation: CASSSRTSGAETQYF.

The chain has TRBV12-2 and TRBJ1-4; the D segment call TRBD1 is taken from the table without a DNA check. TRBV12-2 is shown as a pseudogene. The CDR3 totals 16 residues. CDR3 in amino acids: CASRPIRDSPYEKLFF. CDR3 DNA: TGTGCAAGTCGCCCAATCAGGGACAGCCCCTATGAAAAACTGTTTTTT.

This rearrangement joins TRBV5-1 to TRBJ2-1; TRBD2 matches 7 bases. CDR3 length: 15 residues. V lost 1 base to trimming and J lost 7 bases; unmatched junction nucleotides: 8. Germline V gene data show CDR1 as SGHRS and CDR2 as YFSETQ. The CDR3 coding sequence is TGCGCCAGCAGCTTGACTAGCGCCCAAGGGAATGAGCAGTTCTTC. Translating gives CASSLTSAQGNEQFF.